This T cell receptor (beta chain) was sequenced during a study of CD8+CD57+ T cells in acquired aplastic anemia (dated by TCRdb to the late 2010s). Broadly, across the study: A mean of 3.2 ug of DNA, ranging from roughly 0.19 to 27.4 ug, was extracted from sorted CD4+ and CD8+ cells. An average of around 9.8 million reads for CD4+ cells and 12 million or so reads for CD8+ cells was obtained from healthy donor samples.

Counted from cysteine to phenylalanine, this CDR3 has 12 amino acids. Only the CDR3 DNA is retained, 36 bases long and in frame from the first base. Genomic DNA served as template for TCR beta VDJ combination and CDR3 sequence profiling. TCR repertoire sequencing was run on an Illumina HiSeq 2000. The authors processed their data as follows. Repertoire assessment relied on Simpson's diversity index, CDR3 size and DJ length profiles, and TRBV/TRBJ rearrangement plots. The immunodominant clone was defined as the most abundant DNA sequence in deep sequencing data. CDR3 amino acid sequences were screened for sharing across subjects and were compared with published repertoires and the VDJdb database. TCRdb ran its own pipeline on the public reads, namely fastp trimming at Q25 and MiXCR clone calling, and kept in-frame beta chains. Entries that share a CDR3 protein sequence are merged under the most common genes and DNA. The V and J calls were determined by TCRdb, not by the authors. This sample lists 350,000 to 450,000 distinct CDR3 sequences; about 70% were detected once. Together, the top ten hold approximately 3.9% of the sample.

Summary of the overall study and its limitations: CD8+ Simpson's diversity did not differ significantly between patients and healthy controls (P=0.060). Roughly 30 CD8+ CDR3 sequences were shared between patients and controls but appeared highly expressed in patients and within their immunodominant clones.

This clonotype was observed a single time. Which antigen it targets is not known. Sequence at one end of the junction differs from germline and may be a read error. TCR repertoires of sorted CD4+ and CD8+ blood T cells from severe aplastic anemia patients and healthy subjects were deep-sequenced in the study. Ficoll-Paque density gradient centrifugation was used to isolate peripheral blood mononuclear cells. Before DNA was extracted, CD4+ and CD8+ T cells were sorted using either FACS or magnetic beads. The sequence was obtained from a human donor in good health, serving as a control. The sequenced sample consisted of sorted CD4+, CD8+, or CD8+CD57+ T cells (not recorded which) from PBMCs. The sequence links TRBV12-3 or TRBV12-4 to TRBJ1-2; no D gene can be assigned with confidence. The nucleotides are TGTGCCAGCAGTCTAGCTTCCTATGGCTACACCTTC. Translated, this is CASSLASYGYTF.